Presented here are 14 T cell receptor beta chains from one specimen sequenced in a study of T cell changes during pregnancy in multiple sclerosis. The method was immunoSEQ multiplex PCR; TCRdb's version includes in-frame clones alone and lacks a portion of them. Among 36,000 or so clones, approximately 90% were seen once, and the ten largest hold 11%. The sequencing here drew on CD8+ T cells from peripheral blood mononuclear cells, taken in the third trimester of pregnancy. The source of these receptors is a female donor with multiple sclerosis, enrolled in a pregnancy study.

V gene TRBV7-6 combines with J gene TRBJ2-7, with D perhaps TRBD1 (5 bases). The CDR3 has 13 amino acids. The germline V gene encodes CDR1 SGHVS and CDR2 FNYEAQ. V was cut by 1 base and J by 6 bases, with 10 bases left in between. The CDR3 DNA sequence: TGTGCCAGCAGCTTAGTGACAGAAGGCGAGCAGTACTTC. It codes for CASSLVTEGEQYF. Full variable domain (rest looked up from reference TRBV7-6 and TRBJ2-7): GAGVSQSPRYKVTKRGQDVALRCDPISGHVSLYWYRQALGQGPEFLTYFNYEAQQDKSGLPNDRFSAERPEGSISTLTIQRTEQRDSAMYRCASSLVTEGEQYFGPGTRLTVT.

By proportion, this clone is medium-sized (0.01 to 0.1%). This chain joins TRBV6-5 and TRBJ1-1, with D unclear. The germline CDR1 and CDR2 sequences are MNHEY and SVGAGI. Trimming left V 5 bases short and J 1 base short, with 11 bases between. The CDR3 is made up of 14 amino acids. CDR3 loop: CASSAGLTNTEAFF. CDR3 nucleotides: TGTGCCAGCAGTGCGGGCCTTACGAACACTGAAGCTTTCTTT.

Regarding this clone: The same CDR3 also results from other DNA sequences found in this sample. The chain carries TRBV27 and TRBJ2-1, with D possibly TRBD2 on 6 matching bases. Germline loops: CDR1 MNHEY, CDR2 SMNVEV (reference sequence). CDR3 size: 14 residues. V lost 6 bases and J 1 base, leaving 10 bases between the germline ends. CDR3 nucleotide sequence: TGTGCCAGCAGCCTTGGGGGGTCCTACAATGAGCAGTTCTTC. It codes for CASSLGGSYNEQFF.

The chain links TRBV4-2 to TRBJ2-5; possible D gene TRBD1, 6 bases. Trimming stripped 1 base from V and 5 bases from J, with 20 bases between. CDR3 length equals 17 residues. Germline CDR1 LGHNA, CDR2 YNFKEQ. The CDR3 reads CASSQVRAGETRETQYF. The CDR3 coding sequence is TGTGCCAGCAGCCAAGTCCGGGCAGGGGAAACGCGGGAGACCCAGTACTTC.

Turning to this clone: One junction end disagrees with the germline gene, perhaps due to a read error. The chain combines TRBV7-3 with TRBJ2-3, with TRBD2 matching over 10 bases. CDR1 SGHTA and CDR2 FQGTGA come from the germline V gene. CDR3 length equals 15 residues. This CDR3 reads CASSLTSGDGDTQYF. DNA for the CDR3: TGTGCCAGCAGTTTAACTAGCGGGGATGGAGATACGCAGTATTTT.

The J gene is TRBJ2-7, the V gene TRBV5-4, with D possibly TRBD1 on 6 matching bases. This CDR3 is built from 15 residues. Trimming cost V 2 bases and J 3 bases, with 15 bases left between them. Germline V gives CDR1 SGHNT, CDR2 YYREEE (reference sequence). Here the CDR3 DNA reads TGTGCCAGCAGCTTAGGGGGAGAATTGCTCTACGAGCAGTACTTC. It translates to CASSLGGELLYEQYF.

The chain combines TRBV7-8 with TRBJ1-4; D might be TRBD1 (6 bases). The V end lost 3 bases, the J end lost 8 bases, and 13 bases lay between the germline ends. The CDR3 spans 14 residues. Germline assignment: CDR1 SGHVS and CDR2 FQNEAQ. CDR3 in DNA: TGTGCCAGCAGCTTCAGGGGTTTCGAGGAAAAACTGTTTTTT. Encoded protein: CASSFRGFEEKLFF.

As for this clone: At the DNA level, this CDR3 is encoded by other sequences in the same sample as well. In nucleotides, the CDR3 is TGTGCCAGCAGCCTCGGGGTAGATGAGCAGTTCTTC. This sequence encodes CASSLGVDEQFF. The chain recombines TRBV5-4 with TRBJ2-1; D possibly corresponds to TRBD2 (5 bases). The ends were cut back, 4 bases at V and 8 bases at J, with 10 bases in the middle. Germline CDR1 is SGHNT and CDR2 is YYREEE (reference sequence). CDR3 length equals 12 residues. The variable domain in full, completed from reference TRBV5-4 and TRBJ2-1, reads ETGVTQSPTHLIKTRGQQVTLRCSSQSGHNTVSWYQQALGQGPQFIFQYYREEENGRGNFPPRFSGLQFPNYSSELNVNALELDDSALYLCASSLGVDEQFFGPGTRLTVL.

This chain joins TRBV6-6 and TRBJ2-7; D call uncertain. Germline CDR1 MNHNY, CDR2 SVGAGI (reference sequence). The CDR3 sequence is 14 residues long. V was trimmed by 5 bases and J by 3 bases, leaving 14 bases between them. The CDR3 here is CASSPLGPSYEQYF. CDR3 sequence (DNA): TGTGCCAGCAGTCCACTGGGCCCGAGCTACGAGCAGTACTTC.

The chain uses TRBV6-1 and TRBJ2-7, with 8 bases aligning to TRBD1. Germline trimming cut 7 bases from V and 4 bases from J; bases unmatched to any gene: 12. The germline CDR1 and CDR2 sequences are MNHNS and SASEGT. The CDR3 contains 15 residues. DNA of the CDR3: TGTGCCAGCAAAGGAGGACGGACAGGGATTTACGAGCAGTACTTC. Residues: CASKGGRTGIYEQYF.

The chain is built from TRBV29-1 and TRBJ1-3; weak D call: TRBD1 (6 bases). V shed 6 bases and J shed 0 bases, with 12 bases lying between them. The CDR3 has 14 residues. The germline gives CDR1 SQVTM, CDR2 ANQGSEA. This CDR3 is CSVGGASSGNTIYF. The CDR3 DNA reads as TGCAGCGTCGGGGGGGCAAGCTCTGGAAACACCATATATTTT. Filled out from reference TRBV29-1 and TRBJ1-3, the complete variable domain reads SAVISQKPSRDICQRGTSLTIQCQVDSQVTMMFWYRQQPGQSLTLIATANQGSEATYESGFVIDKFPISRPNLTFSTLTVSNMSPEDSSIYLCSVGGASSGNTIYFGEGSWLTVV.

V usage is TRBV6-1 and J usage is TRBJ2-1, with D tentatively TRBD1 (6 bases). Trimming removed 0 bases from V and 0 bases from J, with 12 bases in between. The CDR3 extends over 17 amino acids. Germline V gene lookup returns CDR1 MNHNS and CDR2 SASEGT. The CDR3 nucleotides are TGTGCCAGCAGTGAAGCCCCCACAGGGAGCTCCTACAATGAGCAGTTCTTC. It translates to CASSEAPTGSSYNEQFF.

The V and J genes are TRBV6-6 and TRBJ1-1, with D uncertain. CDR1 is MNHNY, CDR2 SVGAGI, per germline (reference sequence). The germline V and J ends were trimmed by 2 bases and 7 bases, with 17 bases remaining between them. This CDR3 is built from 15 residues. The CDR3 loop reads CASSYSLFAYYEAFF. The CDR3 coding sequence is TGTGCCAGCAGTTACAGCCTCTTCGCGTATTATGAAGCTTTCTTT.

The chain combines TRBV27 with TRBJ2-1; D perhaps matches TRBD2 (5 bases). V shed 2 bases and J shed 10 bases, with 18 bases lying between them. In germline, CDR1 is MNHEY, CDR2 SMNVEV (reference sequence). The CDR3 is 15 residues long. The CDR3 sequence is CASSLESPSREEQFF. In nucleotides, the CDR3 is TGTGCCAGCAGTTTAGAGTCCCCCTCGAGGGAAGAGCAGTTCTTC.